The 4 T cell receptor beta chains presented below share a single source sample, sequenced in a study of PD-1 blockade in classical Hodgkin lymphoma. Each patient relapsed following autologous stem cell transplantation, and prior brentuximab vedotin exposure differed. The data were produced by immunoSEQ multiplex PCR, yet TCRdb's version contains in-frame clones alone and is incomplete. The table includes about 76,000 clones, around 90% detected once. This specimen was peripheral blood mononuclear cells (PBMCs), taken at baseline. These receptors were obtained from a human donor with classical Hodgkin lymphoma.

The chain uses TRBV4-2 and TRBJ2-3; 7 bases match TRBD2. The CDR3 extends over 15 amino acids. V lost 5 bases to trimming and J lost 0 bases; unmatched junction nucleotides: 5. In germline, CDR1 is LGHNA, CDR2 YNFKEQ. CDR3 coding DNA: TGTGCCAGCAGCATCGGTAGCGGGAGCACAGATACGCAGTATTTT. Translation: CASSIGSGSTDTQYF.

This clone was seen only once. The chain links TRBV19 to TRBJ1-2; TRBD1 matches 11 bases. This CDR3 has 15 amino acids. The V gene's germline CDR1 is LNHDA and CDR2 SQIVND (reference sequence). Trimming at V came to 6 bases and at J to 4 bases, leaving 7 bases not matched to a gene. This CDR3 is CASRHTGTGGYGYTF. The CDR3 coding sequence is TGTGCCAGTAGGCATACCGGGACAGGGGGCTATGGCTACACCTTC.

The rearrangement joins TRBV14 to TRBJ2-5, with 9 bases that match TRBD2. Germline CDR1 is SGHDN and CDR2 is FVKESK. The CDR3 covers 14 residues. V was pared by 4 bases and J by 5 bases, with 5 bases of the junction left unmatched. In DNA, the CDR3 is TGTGCCAGCAGCCCGCGCAGCGGGAGGGAGACCCAGTACTTC. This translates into CASSPRSGRETQYF.

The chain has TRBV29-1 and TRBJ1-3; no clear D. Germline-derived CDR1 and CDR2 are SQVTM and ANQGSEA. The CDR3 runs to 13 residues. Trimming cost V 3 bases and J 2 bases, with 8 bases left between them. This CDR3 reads CSVEIGAGNTIYF. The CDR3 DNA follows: TGCAGCGTTGAGATTGGAGCTGGAAACACCATATATTTT.